The T cell receptor (beta chain) under discussion was sequenced for a study of T-cell memory formation after mild COVID-19. The wider study: Largely donor-specific TCR clusters were found. Study-level results: Shrinking CD4+ clones were chiefly CM and EM; CD8+ ones were chiefly EMRA. Clones contracting across day 15 to 85 had a balanced CD4/CD8 profile; later expanding clones leaned CD4+.

It was 5'RACE with constant-segment primers that produced the TCR alpha and TCR beta cDNA libraries, which carried sample barcodes and UMIs. Via MiXCR, TCRdb re-called the 5' RACE reads, giving one row per CDR3 protein. The sample shows some 250,000 distinct CDR3 sequences, about a sixth of them seen only once. The table lists this clonotype with a few counts. Its target is not known. V gave up 2 bases and J gave up 6 bases; unmatched junction bases: 5. The CDR3 spans 14 residues. Germline CDR1 and CDR2: DFQATT and SNEGSKA (reference sequence). This sequence was found in a man younger than 35 who had mild COVID-19 (a few samples of this study predate the infection). Cell type and time point are not known. This chain links TRBV20-1 with TRBJ2-7, with 12 bases lining up with TRBD1. The material sequenced was PBMCs or a T cell subset sorted from them (not recorded which). CDR3 DNA sequence: TGCAGTGCTAGAATGGGACAGGGGGCATCCGAGCAGTACTTC. It yields the protein CSARMGQGASEQYF.